Below are 16 T cell receptor beta chains sequenced from a single sample in a study of early T cells in non-severe SARS-CoV-2 infection (dated by TCRdb to about 2021). Receptor amplification or capture employed 5' RACE. The sample was run on a NextSeq 500. TCRdb trimmed public reads at Q25 via fastp, called clones via MiXCR and kept in-frame beta chains. Records with the same CDR3 protein are collapsed into one entry carrying the most frequent genes and DNA. Here the sample has 40,000 or so distinct CDR3 sequences; less than 6% occur a single time. Clones ranked in the top ten supply 4.4% of the sample. The starting material was whole blood, obtained at baseline. The receptors were gathered from an adult who was a healthcare worker with PCR-confirmed SARS-CoV-2 infection or an uninfected control (not recorded which).

About this clonotype itself: A read error may explain this, as a much larger clone is one base away. The rearrangement links TRBV10-3 to TRBJ2-5; D unclear. This CDR3 is built from 11 residues. Germline CDR1 and CDR2: ENHRY and SYGVKD. Trimming took 11 bases from V and 2 from J, leaving 9 bases between them. This chain's CDR3 is CASVGQETQYF. CDR3 bases: TGTGCCTCGGTAGGACAAGAGACCCAGTACTTC.

Notes on this clonotype: This may be a read error: a much more frequent sequence differs by one nucleotide. The chain joins TRBV20-1 to TRBJ1-2, with D tentatively TRBD1 (6 bases). The CDR3 contains 16 residues. CDR1 DFQATT and CDR2 SNEGSKA come from the germline V gene (reference sequence). The CDR3 loop is CSARDHARGVRYDYTF. In nucleotides, the CDR3 is TGCAGTGCTAGAGATCACGCCAGGGGCGTACGATATGACTACACCTTC.

This clonotype was counted between two and nine times. V is TRBV2 and J is TRBJ2-4; unclear D gene. Germline V gives CDR1 SNHLY, CDR2 FYNNEI. The CDR3 loop spans 13 amino acids. V was pared by 2 bases and J by 8 bases, with 10 bases between. CDR3: CASSESWADIQYF. The CDR3 DNA follows: TGTGCCAGCAGTGAATCCTGGGCGGACATTCAGTACTTC.

The V gene is TRBV29-1, the J gene TRBJ1-1; unclear D gene. CDR3 length: 11 amino acids. V was trimmed by 5 bases and J by 0 bases, leaving 4 bases between them. Per germline, CDR1 SQVTM and CDR2 ANQGSEA. CDR3 bases: TGCAGCGTTATAATGAACACTGAAGCTTTCTTT. As protein: CSVIMNTEAFF.

This clonotype was seen many times. J is TRBJ2-1 and V is TRBV7-8; D is perhaps TRBD1 (5 bases). The germline V gene has CDR1 SGHVS and CDR2 FQNEAQ. Trimming cost V 5 bases and J 4 bases, with 18 bases left between them. The CDR3 is 16 residues long. As DNA, the CDR3 is TGTGCCAGCAGCCATTTCACAGGTCTAATATACAATGAGCAGTTCTTC. Translation gives CASSHFTGLIYNEQFF.

This clonotype was counted at least ten times. The chain has TRBV20-1 and TRBJ2-4, with D perhaps TRBD2 (5 bases). This CDR3 has 13 amino acids. Germline CDR1 and CDR2: DFQATT and SNEGSKA (reference sequence). The CDR3: CSPRSGAKNIQYF. CDR3 DNA sequence: TGCAGCCCCCGTTCGGGGGCCAAAAACATTCAGTACTTC.

This clonotype appeared a few times. The V and J genes are TRBV7-2 and TRBJ1-4; D uncertain. From germline, CDR1 is SGHTA and CDR2 FQGNSA. The CDR3 is made up of 13 amino acids. The V gene lost 2 bases and the J gene lost 8 bases, with 9 bases spanning the gap. CDR3 DNA: TGTGCCAGCAGCTTAAGCTCCGGCGAAAAACTGTTTTTT. Translation: CASSLSSGEKLFF.

This clonotype was detected ten times or more. The CDR3 region has the DNA TGTGCCAGCAGCTTTGAAAACACTGAAGCTTTCTTT. This encodes CASSFENTEAFF. The chain employs TRBV7-8 and TRBJ1-1; D is uncertain. V was shortened by 3 bases and J by 2 bases, with 4 bases between the two germline ends. The CDR3 extends over 12 amino acids. Looked up from germline, CDR1 is SGHVS and CDR2 is FQNEAQ. Full variable domain (rest looked up from reference TRBV7-8 and TRBJ1-1): GAGVSQSPRYKVAKRGQDVALRCDPISGHVSLFWYQQALGQGPEFLTYFQNEAQLDKSGLPSDRFFAERPEGSVSTLKIQRTQQEDSAVYLCASSFENTEAFFGQGTRLTVV.

This clonotype has just a few counts. The rearrangement uses TRBV10-3 and TRBJ2-5; 7 positions match TRBD2. Trimming at V came to 4 bases and at J to 2 bases, leaving 7 bases not matched to a gene. CDR1 and CDR2 from the germline V gene are ENHRY and SYGVKD. The CDR3 is made up of 15 amino acids. CDR3 nucleotides: TGTGCCATCAGTGGCACCGGGACTATGCAAGAGACCCAGTACTTC. It encodes CAISGTGTMQETQYF.

This clonotype has ten or more counts. The chain is built from TRBV7-2 and TRBJ2-1, with 7 bases fitting TRBD2. Trimming removed 2 bases from V and 7 bases from J; junction bases left unmatched: 8. The CDR3 loop spans 15 amino acids. In germline, CDR1 is SGHTA, CDR2 FQGNSA. The CDR3 loop reads CASSLSGAGTNEQFF. As DNA, the CDR3 is TGTGCCAGCAGCTTAAGCGGGGCGGGTACGAATGAGCAGTTCTTC.

The genes are TRBV11-2 and TRBJ2-2; D unclear. The CDR3 is 13 amino acids. Germline CDR1 SGHAT, CDR2 FQNNGV. The V gene lost 1 base and the J gene lost 6 bases, with 6 bases spanning the gap. The CDR3 sequence is CASSLGGSGELFF. In DNA form, the CDR3 reads TGTGCCAGCAGCTTAGGGGGTTCCGGGGAGCTGTTTTTT.

The chain links TRBV2 to TRBJ2-7; 11 positions match TRBD1. CDR3 length: 14 residues. The germline V gene encodes CDR1 SNHLY and CDR2 FYNNEI. V was pared by 6 bases and J by 3 bases, with 4 bases of the junction left unmatched. The CDR3 region is CASRGQGGFYEQYF. CDR3 nucleotide sequence: TGTGCCAGCAGGGGACAGGGGGGATTCTACGAGCAGTACTTC. Full variable domain (remainder filled in from reference TRBV2 and TRBJ2-7): EPEVTQTPSHQVTQMGQEVILRCVPISNHLYFYWYRQILGQKVEFLVSFYNNEISEKSEIFDDQFSVERPDGSNFTLKIRSTKLEDSAMYFCASRGQGGFYEQYFGPGTRLTVT.

The chain uses TRBV20-1 and TRBJ2-3, with D perhaps matching TRBD2 (5 bases). Germline V gene sequence: CDR1 DFQATT, CDR2 SNEGSKA (reference sequence). CDR3 size: 17 residues. V lost 6 bases and J 4 bases, leaving 26 bases between the germline ends. The CDR3 is CSAIANQFSVRADTQYF. DNA for the CDR3: TGCAGTGCCATTGCCAACCAATTTAGTGTGAGGGCAGATACGCAGTATTTT.

This clonotype was detected a few times. The V and J genes are TRBV3-1 and TRBJ1-1, with D perhaps matching TRBD1 (6 bases). V dropped 3 bases and J dropped 1 base, with 18 bases sitting between them. Germline assignment: CDR1 LGHDT and CDR2 YNNKEL (reference sequence). The CDR3 covers 17 residues. CDR3 in DNA: TGTGCCAGCAGCCACCAAGGGGGGGGACATCCGAACACTGAAGCTTTCTTT. Protein: CASSHQGGGHPNTEAFF.

This clonotype was seen many times. The CDR3 is CASSDRGWGAFF. CDR3 in DNA: TGTGCCAGCAGTGATCGGGGTTGGGGAGCTTTCTTT. The chain links TRBV12-3 or TRBV12-4 to TRBJ1-1, with D unresolved. The CDR3 is made up of 12 amino acids. The V end was cut by 5 bases, the J end by 10 bases, with 14 bases between.

This clonotype was counted at least ten times. The chain uses TRBV12-3 or TRBV12-4 and TRBJ1-1, with D maybe TRBD1 (5 bases). The CDR3 consists of 13 residues. V lost 6 bases and J 1 base, leaving 9 bases between the germline ends. The DNA for the CDR3 is TGTGCCAGCAGCTACCAGGGGAACACTGAAGCTTTCTTT. Amino acid sequence: CASSYQGNTEAFF.